This TCR beta chain was sequenced for a study of cytotoxic CD8 clonotypes in ibrutinib-treated CLL. A remark on this clone: Its antigen is not identified.

Cryopreserved PBMCs were the source of about 2.2 micrograms of genomic DNA, which went to TCR beta libraries. General study points: Increased clonality at ibrutinib response gave way to a return toward baseline at progression. Under therapy, public clonotypes either contracted or stayed stable, and they were uncommon.

The CDR3 is 11 amino acids. The germline gives CDR1 DFQATT, CDR2 SNEGSKA (reference sequence). Unmatched junction bases numbered 5, after V lost 5 bases and J lost 8 bases. The data were produced by immunoSEQ multiplex PCR, yet TCRdb's version contains in-frame clones alone and is incomplete. Of under 50,000 clones listed, 55% to 80% are singletons. The chain recombines TRBV20-1 with TRBJ1-2; 7 positions match TRBD1. The receptor was isolated from a human donor with chronic lymphocytic leukemia. The sequencing here drew on PBMCs, taken at disease progression, from a patient treated with ibrutinib. CDR3: CSAETGRGYTF. In DNA form, the CDR3 reads TGCAGTGCTGAGACAGGGAGAGGCTACACCTTC.